A single sample gave rise to the 3 T cell receptor beta chains below, sequenced in a study of CD8 T cells in Susac syndrome. Reverse transcription of roughly 0.45 to 1 ug RNA was carried out with random hexamers. MiXCR, run by TCRdb on the immunoSEQ multiplex PCR reads, gives a single entry per CDR3 protein. The profile covers approximately 120,000 distinct CDR3 sequences, with more than 90% appearing a single time and approximately 0.2% taken by the ten largest. The specimen sequenced was CD8+ T cells from PBMCs. The receptors come from a human donor with Susac syndrome.

The rearrangement joins TRBV25-1 to TRBJ2-5; no firm D call. Trimming pared 4 bases from V and 9 bases from J, leaving 18 bases between. The length of the CDR3 is 14 residues. CDR1 and CDR2 (germline): MGHDK, SYGVNS. Here the CDR3 reads CASSGGGFAGAQYF. CDR3 DNA sequence: TGTGCCAGCAGTGGTGGCGGATTCGCTGGCGCCCAGTACTTC.

This clonotype was recorded once. The chain is built from TRBV30 and TRBJ2-3; the match to TRBD2 covers 10 bases. The CDR3 consists of 16 residues. The germline gives CDR1 GTSNPN, CDR2 SVGIG (reference sequence). Trimming removed 0 bases from V and 4 bases from J; junction bases left unmatched: 7. CDR3 amino acids: CAWSVIAGGGADTQYF. The CDR3 bases are TGTGCCTGGAGTGTAATAGCGGGGGGAGGGGCAGATACGCAGTATTTT.

The chain recombines TRBV11-2 with TRBJ2-1, with 8 nucleotides matching TRBD2. V lost 4 bases, J lost 6 bases, and 5 bases stayed unmatched. This CDR3 is built from 14 residues. The V gene's germline CDR1 is SGHAT and CDR2 FQNNGV. CDR3 protein: CASSYTSGGNEQFF. For the CDR3, the DNA is TGTGCCAGCAGCTACACTAGCGGAGGCAATGAGCAGTTCTTC.